This T cell receptor (beta chain) was retrieved from a study of T cell responses to AZD1222 COVID-19 vaccine. Study at large: Analyses pooled second doses at about 4 or about 12 weeks. Study-wide points: Repertoires were obtained only post-peak T cell response. Only six or seven AZD1222 recipients were seropositive at baseline. Most donors were white British and more were female, and clonal diversity was possibly underestimated.

TCRdb's copy holds only in-frame clones and misses some; the assay was immunoSEQ multiplex PCR. The repertoire consists of 80,000 or so clones, with around nine tenths occurring once and the leading ten covering approximately 1.6%. With respect to this clone: Its target is not known.

Source: peripheral blood, taken on day 0 of AZD1222 vaccination. This sequence was found in an adult in good health.

The chain's CDR3 is CASSLVTGGSGANVLTF. In nucleotides, the CDR3 is TGCGCCAGCAGCTTGGTGACAGGGGGCTCTGGGGCCAACGTCCTGACTTTC. The rearrangement links TRBV5-1 to TRBJ2-6; 9 bases fit TRBD1. The CDR3 spans 17 residues. Trimming removed 0 bases from V and 0 bases from J; junction bases left unmatched: 1. In germline, CDR1 is SGHRS, CDR2 YFSETQ.